The 16 T cell receptor beta chains listed next were all sequenced from one sample in a study of T cell repertoires in cytomegalovirus infection. TCRdb used MiXCR to reprocess the reads, holding one entry per CDR3 protein. This table holds nearly 450,000 distinct CDR3 sequences, approximately 32% found once. Input material: PBMCs. The receptor set was obtained from a human donor in good health (CMV status not recorded). Some clones in this sample may be carry-over from other donors' samples.

This chain connects TRBV30 to TRBJ2-7, with TRBD1 matching 10 bases. The CDR3 runs 14 residues. In germline, CDR1 is GTSNPN, CDR2 SVGIG (reference sequence). V trimming: 5 bases; J trimming: 3 bases; junction bases outside the gene matches: 7. The chain's CDR3 is CAWDPGTGVYEQYF. The CDR3 DNA is TGTGCCTGGGACCCCGGGACAGGGGTCTACGAGCAGTACTTC.

This clonotype was counted ten times or more. The V gene is TRBV20-1, the J gene TRBJ2-3, with TRBD2 matching 8 bases. CDR1 and CDR2 from the germline V gene are DFQATT and SNEGSKA (reference sequence). This CDR3 comprises 13 residues. The trim removed 4 bases at V and 7 bases at J, leaving 7 bases unmatched. The CDR3 here is CSATAGGLNTQYF. The CDR3 DNA is TGCAGTGCTACTGCGGGGGGCCTTAATACGCAGTATTTT.

This clonotype was seen more than once but under ten times. The chain recombines TRBV7-8 with TRBJ2-7, with 7 bases lining up with TRBD1. Germline CDR1 SGHVS, CDR2 FQNEAQ. This CDR3 has 15 amino acids. V dropped 4 bases and J dropped 6; count of bases not matched to a gene: 12. The CDR3 sequence: CASSSTRNRGSEQYF. DNA of the CDR3: TGTGCCAGCAGCTCCACAAGAAACAGGGGTAGCGAGCAGTACTTC.

This clonotype has a count of ten or more. The rearrangement links TRBV7-3 to TRBJ2-2; D is uncertain. V was pared by 4 bases and J by 1 base, with 7 bases between. CDR3 length: 14 amino acids. Germline loops: CDR1 SGHTA, CDR2 FQGTGA. The CDR3 region is CASSYDGNTGELFF. The CDR3 DNA sequence: TGTGCCAGCAGCTACGACGGGAACACCGGGGAGCTGTTTTTT.

This chain links TRBV4-2 with TRBJ1-4; D may be TRBD1 (6 bases). The CDR3 consists of 18 residues. V was shortened by 3 bases and J by 3 bases, with 20 bases between the two germline ends. Germline V gives CDR1 LGHNA, CDR2 YNFKEQ. CDR3: CASSHALCDRMSNEKLFF. The DNA for the CDR3 is TGTGCCAGCAGCCATGCCCTGTGTGACAGGATGTCTAATGAAAAACTGTTTTTT.

This clonotype appeared once. The chain employs TRBV11-2 and TRBJ2-5; D is unclear. Trimming pared 2 bases from V and 5 bases from J, leaving 15 bases between. Germline-derived CDR1 and CDR2 are SGHAT and FQNNGV. The CDR3 covers 15 residues. CDR3 residues: CASSLLSCLRETQYF. DNA for the CDR3: TGTGCCAGCAGCTTACTGTCGTGTCTCCGGGAGACCCAGTACTTC.

This clonotype was counted only a few times. The genes are TRBV11-2 and TRBJ1-2, with a possible D match to TRBD1 (6 bases). Trimming took off 1 base at V and 4 bases at J, with 22 bases between the two ends. The CDR3 extends over 18 amino acids. In germline, CDR1 is SGHAT, CDR2 FQNNGV. CDR3 coding DNA: TGTGCCAGCAGCTTAGCTTCTGGTGCGGGGGCTCCCCTCTATGGCTACACCTTC. This encodes CASSLASGAGAPLYGYTF.

The chain uses TRBV24-1 and TRBJ1-5, with 10 bases fitting TRBD1. The CDR3 is made up of 17 amino acids. The trim removed 2 bases at V and 6 bases at J, leaving 9 bases unmatched. The germline gives CDR1 KGHDR, CDR2 SFDVKD. The CDR3 is CATSDSQDRGRGQPQHF. CDR3 coding DNA: TGTGCCACCAGTGATTCCCAAGACAGGGGGCGCGGTCAGCCCCAGCATTTT.

This clonotype was seen at least ten times. The chain combines TRBV11-2 with TRBJ2-2, with no clear D. V lost 2 bases and J lost 3, with 4 bases in between. The CDR3 length is 13 residues. The V gene's germline CDR1 is SGHAT and CDR2 FQNNGV. CDR3 sequence reads: CASSLTHTGELFF. The CDR3 DNA reads TGTGCCAGCAGCTTAACCCACACCGGGGAGCTGTTTTTT.

This clonotype was seen a handful of times. The chain joins TRBV19 to TRBJ1-3; D is undetermined. Trimming took off 3 bases at V and 2 bases at J, with 11 bases between the two ends. CDR1 and CDR2 from the germline V gene are LNHDA and SQIVND (reference sequence). The CDR3 is made up of 15 amino acids. The CDR3 reads CASSIVGPPGNTIYF. The CDR3 nucleotides are TGTGCCAGTAGTATTGTGGGCCCGCCTGGAAACACCATATATTTT. The full variable domain, its missing parts supplied by reference TRBV19 and TRBJ1-3, is DGGITQSPKYLFRKEGQNVTLSCEQNLNHDAMYWYRQDPGQGLRLIYYSQIVNDFQKGDIAEGYSVSREKKESFPLTVTSAQKNPTAFYLCASSIVGPPGNTIYFGEGSWLTVV.

CDR3 sequence (DNA): TGCGCCAGCAGCTTCCACAGGGGTTATTCACCCCTCCACTTT. It is translated as CASSFHRGYSPLHF. The chain uses TRBV5-1 and TRBJ1-6; 7 bases line up with TRBD1. The CDR3 loop spans 14 amino acids. Germline-derived CDR1 and CDR2 are SGHRS and YFSETQ. J was trimmed by 8 bases and V by 2 bases; bases with no gene match: 4.

This clonotype was counted many times. This sequence joins TRBV7-2 and TRBJ2-5; 9 positions agree with TRBD2. There are 15 residues in the CDR3. Germline V gives CDR1 SGHTA, CDR2 FQGNSA. The J segment lost 4 bases and the V segment lost 4 bases, leaving 7 bases of the junction unmatched. The CDR3 spells CASSSLLAGRETQYF. CDR3 sequence (DNA): TGTGCCAGCAGCTCCCTTCTAGCGGGGCGAGAGACCCAGTACTTC.

This clonotype was observed a handful of times. The rearrangement links TRBV4-1 to TRBJ1-2; D is unclear. The germline V and J ends were trimmed by 4 bases and 3 bases, with 15 bases remaining between them. Germline CDR1 and CDR2: MGHRA and YSYEKL. The CDR3 runs 15 residues. The CDR3 protein is CASSPGGFTDYGYTF. CDR3 nucleotide sequence: TGCGCCAGCAGCCCAGGAGGATTTACGGACTATGGCTACACCTTC.

This clonotype came up many times. The chain employs TRBV7-6 and TRBJ2-2; the match to TRBD2 covers 8 bases. J lost 6 bases, V lost 5 bases, and 8 bases had no gene match. The CDR3 covers 15 residues. Germline V gives CDR1 SGHVS, CDR2 FNYEAQ. Written as DNA, the CDR3 is TGTGCCAGCAGCCTGATTAGCGGGGCAGCCGGGGAGCTGTTTTTT. Translation: CASSLISGAAGELFF.

On this clonotype: The junction and the germline gene differ at one end; a read error may be behind it. The chain uses TRBV7-9 and TRBJ1-6; D unresolved. Germline V gives CDR1 SEHNR, CDR2 FQNEAQ (reference sequence). This CDR3 is 12 amino acids long. The CDR3 here is CASSLSHVAHDF. Written as DNA, the CDR3 is TGTGCCAGCAGCCTCAGCCACGTGGCCCACGACTTT.

This clonotype was seen at least ten times. This rearrangement joins TRBV7-9 to TRBJ1-1; possible D gene TRBD1, 6 bases. Between the trimmed V and J ends, which lost 2 bases and 1 base, there was a span of 11 bases. The CDR3 runs 15 residues. Germline V gene sequence: CDR1 SEHNR, CDR2 FQNEAQ (reference sequence). The CDR3 region has the DNA TGTGCCAGCAGCTTATCAGCGGGACAGAACACTGAAGCTTTCTTT. Translating gives CASSLSAGQNTEAFF.